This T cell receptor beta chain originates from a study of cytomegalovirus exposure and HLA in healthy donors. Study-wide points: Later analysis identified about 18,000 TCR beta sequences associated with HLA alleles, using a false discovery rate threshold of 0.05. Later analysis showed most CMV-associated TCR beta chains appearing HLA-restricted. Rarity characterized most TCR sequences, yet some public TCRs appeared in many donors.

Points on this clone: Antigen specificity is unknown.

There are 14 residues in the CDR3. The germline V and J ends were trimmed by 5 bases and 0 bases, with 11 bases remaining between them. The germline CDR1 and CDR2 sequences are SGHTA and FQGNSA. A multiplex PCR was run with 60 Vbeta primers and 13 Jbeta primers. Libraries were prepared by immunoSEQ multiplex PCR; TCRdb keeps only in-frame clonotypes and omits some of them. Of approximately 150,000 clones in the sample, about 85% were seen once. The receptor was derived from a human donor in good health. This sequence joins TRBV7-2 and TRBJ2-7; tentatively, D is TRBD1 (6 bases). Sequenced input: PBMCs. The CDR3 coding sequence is TGTGCCAGCAGCCGCGACAGGACCTCCTACGAGCAGTACTTC. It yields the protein CASSRDRTSYEQYF.